Each of the 6 T cell receptor beta chains below was sequenced from the same sample in a study of control samples from healthy donors and cancer patients. Measured with immunoSEQ multiplex PCR; TCRdb has only the in-frame clones, and not every one. The profile shows 88,000 or so clones, about 93% of them singletons. Material for sequencing was blood. All receptors come from a woman under 30 in good health.

The V gene is TRBV11-2, the J gene TRBJ2-3, with TRBD1 matching 10 bases. The CDR3 length is 16 residues. The V gene end was trimmed by 0 bases and the J gene end by 3 bases; junction bases not matched to a gene: 3. CDR1 and CDR2 (germline): SGHAT, FQNNGV. For the CDR3, the DNA is TGTGCCAGCAGCTTAGAGGGGGGACAGGGGACAGATACGCAGTATTTT. Translation gives CASSLEGGQGTDTQYF.

On this clone itself: Other DNA sequences in the same sample also yield this CDR3. The chain employs TRBV29-1 and TRBJ2-6; D remains ambiguous. There are 13 residues in the CDR3. Trimming took 4 bases from V and 0 from J, leaving 4 bases between them. The germline CDR1 and CDR2 sequences are SQVTM and ANQGSEA. This CDR3 reads CSVAYSGANVLTF. The CDR3 coding sequence is TGCAGCGTTGCCTACTCTGGGGCCAACGTCCTGACTTTC.

In regard to this clone: An end of the junction differs from the germline gene, which may be a read error. V and J are TRBV7-6 and TRBJ1-3; D unresolved. CDR1 and CDR2 from the germline V gene are SGHVS and FNYEAQ. The length of the CDR3 is 15 residues. CDR3 DNA sequence: TGTGCCAGCAGCCTTGGTCAGAGCTCTGGAAATACCATATATTTT. Its translation is CASSLGQSSGNTIYF.

This chain links TRBV5-6 with TRBJ1-5; no definite D call. This CDR3 region has 17 residues. V lost 4 bases, J lost 2 bases, and 19 bases lay in between. Germline-derived CDR1 and CDR2 are SGHDT and YYEEEE. The CDR3 here is CASSRRTVGFGNQPQHF. CDR3 in DNA: TGTGCCAGCAGCCGAAGAACTGTAGGGTTTGGCAATCAGCCCCAGCATTTT.

This clone was seen just once. The gene calls are TRBV29-1 and TRBJ1-2; tentative D call: TRBD1 (5 bases). The germline V gene has CDR1 SQVTM and CDR2 ANQGSEA. The V gene lost 2 bases and the J gene lost 6 bases, with 10 bases spanning the gap. CDR3 length: 12 residues. The CDR3 here is CSVERGSDGYTF. CDR3 nucleotides: TGCAGCGTTGAAAGGGGCTCGGATGGCTACACCTTC.

The chain recombines TRBV19 with TRBJ1-1; no clear D. This CDR3 has 13 residues. V lost 5 bases to trimming and J lost 1 base, with 8 bases between them. Germline V gene sequence: CDR1 LNHDA, CDR2 SQIVND (reference sequence). CDR3 in DNA: TGTGCCAGTAGTTGGGCACCGAACACTGAAGCTTTCTTT. Amino acids: CASSWAPNTEAFF.